The present TCR beta chain was sequenced within a study of Ad26.COV2.S vaccination and SARS-CoV-2 variants (dated by TCRdb to the early 2020s). With regard to the full study: Vaccine-arm donors came from COV1001, a multicentre, randomized, double-blind, placebo-controlled phase I-IIa trial of Ad26.COV2.S in healthy adults. Ad26.COV2.S was administered intramuscularly at 5 x 10^10 or 1 x 10^11 viral particles, either as a single shot or as two shots given 56 days apart. Sequencing of the TCRbeta repertoire served to evaluate the specificity and breadth of SARS-CoV-2-reactive T cell receptors following Ad26.COV2.S vaccination. A total of around 32 samples were included in the TCR-sequenced set, comprising some 20 Ad26.COV2.S vaccine recipients, 5 placebo recipients and 8 SARS-CoV-2 convalescent individuals. Participants in the trial were split at random into five groups of five each, receiving low-dose or high-dose Ad26.COV2.S once or twice, or else placebo on both occasions. Investigators did not know the trial group allocation while performing experiments and assessing outcomes. General findings and caveats noted by the study authors: After vaccination, spike-specific CD8+ and CD4+ T cell responses were reported to show substantial breadth. According to the authors, total T cell responses may have been underestimated by the TCR breadth and depth analyses. Compared with placebo recipients, Ad26.COV2.S recipients showed higher spike-specific TCR breadth (P = 0.0014). The study was not powered for comparison of responses between vaccine doses or regimens. Vaccine and placebo recipients had similar non-spike TCR breadth, a finding consistent with the vaccine containing only spike.

The intended sense of this specimen's treatment or condition label: some 20 received Ad26.COV2.S at low or high dose, single or two shots; several received placebo; per-sample allocation not given. For vaccine and placebo recipients, the sequenced repertoires came from samples collected on day 63 after the first injection. In Cohort 1b, about two dozen adults aged 18-55 years were enrolled at a single site in Boston, USA, between 29 July and 7 August 2020. As a vaccine, Ad26.COV2.S was a replication-incompetent adenovirus type 26 vector that expressed a prefusion-stabilized SARS-CoV-2 spike protein derived from the original Wuhan strain. From the cysteine through the phenylalanine, the CDR3 covers 13 amino acids. Only CDR3 DNA remains: 39 bases, in frame from the first base. Trimming takes 7 bases from V and 6 bases from J, and the germline ends sit 16 bases apart. CDR1 and CDR2 are drawn from the germline V gene: SGHAT, FQNNGV.

This clone was counted only a few times. Its antigen is not yet known. It has no much larger one-base neighbor in the sample; base qualities were not kept. The immunoSEQ Assay was used to sequence TCRbeta CDR3 regions. After extraction, genomic DNA underwent amplification by bias-controlled multiplex PCR, followed by high-throughput sequencing. Per the original workflow: To quantify the absolute abundance of every unique TCRbeta CDR3 region, sequences were collapsed and filtered. T cell fraction was estimated by normalization of TCRbeta template counts to usable DNA, with usable DNA being measured through amplification of reference genes present in all nucleated cells. Repertoire TCRs were annotated as SARS-CoV-2-specific when V gene, CDR3 amino acid sequence and J gene were exactly matched to a known reactive TCR set. The reference SARS-CoV-2 TCR set was derived from MIRA and filtered for enrichment in COVID-19-positive ImmuneCODE repertoires, a step that removed public or cross-reactive TCRs. Based on the MIRA antigens, annotated TCRs were further analysed at the level of specific ORF or position within ORF. Depth was the summed frequency of annotated unique rearrangements, while breadth was defined as annotated unique rearrangements over total unique productive rearrangements. Group comparisons of TCR breadth used two-sided Wilcoxon rank-sum tests. In its TCRdb copy, this immuneACCESS table keeps in-frame sequences only and misses some clones. Where compared with another copy, unresolved V genes explain less than half of these, and the others have no known cause. D and trimming come from the DNA, and the V and J calls and clone size come from that table. The sample table records under 550,000 clones; around 90% of these occur just once. 12% of the sample lies in the top ten.

This receptor was obtained from a person aged 18-65 years who received the Ad26.COV2.S COVID-19 vaccine or a placebo. The sequences come from peripheral blood, collected in a trial of Ad26.COV2.S vaccine versus placebo. The V and J genes are TRBV11-2 and TRBJ2-7, with no D gene named confidently. The DNA sequence follows: TGTGCCAGCACCCTTCATCCAGGAAGCGAGCAGTACTTC. The translation is CASTLHPGSEQYF.